The entry below describes one TCR beta chain. This entry is derived from a study of blood T cell repertoires in COVID-19. Study at large: Sites in the United States, Italy and Spain provided acute and convalescent COVID-19 samples. In each case, the material was cDNA or gDNA derived from T cells, B-cell-depleted T cells, or PBMCs.

Patients at the Seattle site were enrolled during active infection and followed longitudinally. The V end lost 8 bases, the J end lost 0 bases, and 13 bases lay between the germline ends. CDR1 LGHDT and CDR2 YNNKEL come from the germline V gene (reference sequence). The CDR3 has 14 amino acids. Per the original methods: Amplified reference gene primers provided the basis for estimating nucleated cell counts. Sequencing used immunoSEQ multiplex PCR; TCRdb keeps in-frame clones, though not all of them. V, J and clone size were drawn from that table, and D and trimming were deduced from the DNA. The sample records approximately 200,000 clones, around 75% being singletons.

This receptor was obtained from a woman in her 40s with COVID-19, enrolled during active disease. The chain carries TRBV3-1 (or the pseudogene TRBV3-2) and TRBJ1-2; D might be TRBD1 (6 bases). The sequenced sample consisted of peripheral blood. The CDR3 reads CASRQADANYGYTF. In DNA, the CDR3 is TGTGCCAGCCGACAGGCGGATGCTAACTATGGCTACACCTTC.